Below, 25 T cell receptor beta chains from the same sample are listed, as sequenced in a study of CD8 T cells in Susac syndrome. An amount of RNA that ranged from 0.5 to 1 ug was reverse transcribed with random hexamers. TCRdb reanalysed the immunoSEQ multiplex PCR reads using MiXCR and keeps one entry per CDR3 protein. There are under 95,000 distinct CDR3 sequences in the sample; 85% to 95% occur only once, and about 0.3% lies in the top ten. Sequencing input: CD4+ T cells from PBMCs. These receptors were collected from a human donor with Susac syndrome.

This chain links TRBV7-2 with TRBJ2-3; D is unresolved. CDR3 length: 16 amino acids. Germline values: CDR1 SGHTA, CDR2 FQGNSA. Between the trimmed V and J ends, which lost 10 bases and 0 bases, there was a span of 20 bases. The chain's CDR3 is CANPDPQATSTDTQYF. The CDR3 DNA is TGTGCCAACCCCGACCCCCAGGCAACTAGCACAGATACGCAGTATTTT.

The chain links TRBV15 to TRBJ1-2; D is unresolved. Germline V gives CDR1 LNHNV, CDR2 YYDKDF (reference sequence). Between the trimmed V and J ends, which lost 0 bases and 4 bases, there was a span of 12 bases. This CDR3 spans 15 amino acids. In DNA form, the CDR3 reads TGTGCCACCAGCAGAGATAACGGGTTGATCTATGGCTACACCTTC. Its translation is CATSRDNGLIYGYTF.

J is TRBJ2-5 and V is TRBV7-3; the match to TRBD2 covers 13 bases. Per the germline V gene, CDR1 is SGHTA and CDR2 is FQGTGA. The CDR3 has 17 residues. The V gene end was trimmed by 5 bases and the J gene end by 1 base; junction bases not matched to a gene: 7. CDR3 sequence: CASSARGLAGPQETQYF. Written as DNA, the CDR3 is TGTGCCAGCAGCGCCCGGGGACTAGCGGGGCCCCAAGAGACCCAGTACTTC.

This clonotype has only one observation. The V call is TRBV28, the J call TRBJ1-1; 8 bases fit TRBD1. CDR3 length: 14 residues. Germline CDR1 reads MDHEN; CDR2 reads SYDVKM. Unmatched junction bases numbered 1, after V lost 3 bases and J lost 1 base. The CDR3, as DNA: TGTGCCAGCAGTTTGCAGGGGGCGAACACTGAAGCTTTCTTT. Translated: CASSLQGANTEAFF. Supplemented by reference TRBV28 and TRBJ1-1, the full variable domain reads DVKVTQSSRYLVKRTGEKVFLECVQDMDHENMFWYRQDPGLGLRLIYFSYDVKMKEKGDIPEGYSVSREKKERFSLILESASTNQTSMYLCASSLQGANTEAFFGQGTRLTVV.

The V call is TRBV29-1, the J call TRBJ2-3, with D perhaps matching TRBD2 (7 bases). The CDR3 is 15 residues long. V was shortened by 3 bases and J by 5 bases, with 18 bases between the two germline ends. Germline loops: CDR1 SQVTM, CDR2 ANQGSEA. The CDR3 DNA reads TGCAGCGTTGATGATAGGGGGGGCCGGAGAGATACGCAGTATTTT. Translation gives CSVDDRGGRRDTQYF.

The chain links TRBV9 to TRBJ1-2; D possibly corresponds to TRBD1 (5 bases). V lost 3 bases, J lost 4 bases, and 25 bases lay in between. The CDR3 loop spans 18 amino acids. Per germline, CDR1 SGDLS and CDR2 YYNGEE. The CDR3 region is CASSGAPVSRDSLYGYTF. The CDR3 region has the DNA TGTGCCAGCAGCGGAGCCCCGGTATCCCGCGACAGCCTCTATGGCTACACCTTC.

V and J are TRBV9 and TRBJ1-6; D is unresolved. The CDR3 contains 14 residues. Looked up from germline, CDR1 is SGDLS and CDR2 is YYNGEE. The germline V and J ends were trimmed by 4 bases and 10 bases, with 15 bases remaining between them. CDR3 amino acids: CASSMGVFGSPLHF. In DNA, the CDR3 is TGTGCCAGCAGCATGGGAGTCTTCGGGTCACCCCTCCACTTT.

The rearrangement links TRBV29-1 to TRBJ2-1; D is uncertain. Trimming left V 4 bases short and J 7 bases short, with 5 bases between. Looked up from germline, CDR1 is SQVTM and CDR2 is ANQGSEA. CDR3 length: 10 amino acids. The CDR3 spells CSVARNEQFF. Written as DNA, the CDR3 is TGCAGCGTTGCCAGAAATGAGCAGTTCTTC.

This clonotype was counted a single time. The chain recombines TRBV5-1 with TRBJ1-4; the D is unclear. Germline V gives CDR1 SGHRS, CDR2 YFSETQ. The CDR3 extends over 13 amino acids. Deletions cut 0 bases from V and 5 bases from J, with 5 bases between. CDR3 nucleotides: TGCGCCAGCAGCTTGGCGGAGAATGAAAAACTGTTTTTT. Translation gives CASSLAENEKLFF.

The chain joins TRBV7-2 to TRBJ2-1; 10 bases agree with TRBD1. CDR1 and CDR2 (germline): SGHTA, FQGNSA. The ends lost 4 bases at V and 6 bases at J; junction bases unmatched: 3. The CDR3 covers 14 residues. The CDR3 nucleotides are TGTGCCAGCAGCTGGACAGGGGGAATCAATGAGCAGTTCTTC. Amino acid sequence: CASSWTGGINEQFF.

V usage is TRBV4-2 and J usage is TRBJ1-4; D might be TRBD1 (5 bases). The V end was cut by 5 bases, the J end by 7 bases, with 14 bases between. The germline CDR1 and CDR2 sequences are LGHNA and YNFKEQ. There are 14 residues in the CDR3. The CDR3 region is CASSKGEFGEKLFF. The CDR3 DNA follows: TGTGCCAGCAGCAAAGGGGAGTTTGGTGAAAAACTGTTTTTT.

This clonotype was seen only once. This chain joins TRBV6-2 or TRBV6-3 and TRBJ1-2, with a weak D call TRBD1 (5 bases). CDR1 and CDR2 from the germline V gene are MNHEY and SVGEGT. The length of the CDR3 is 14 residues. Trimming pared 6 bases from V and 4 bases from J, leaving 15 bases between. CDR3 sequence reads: CASRNGGLGYGYTF. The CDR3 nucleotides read TGTGCCAGCAGAAACGGGGGACTGGGCTATGGCTACACCTTC.

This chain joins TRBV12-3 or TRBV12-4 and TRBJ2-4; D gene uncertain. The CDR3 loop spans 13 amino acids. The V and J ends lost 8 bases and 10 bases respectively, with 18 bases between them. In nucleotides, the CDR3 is TGTGCCAGCTCCATGGCAAAGGACGGGATTCAGTACTTC. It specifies CASSMAKDGIQYF.

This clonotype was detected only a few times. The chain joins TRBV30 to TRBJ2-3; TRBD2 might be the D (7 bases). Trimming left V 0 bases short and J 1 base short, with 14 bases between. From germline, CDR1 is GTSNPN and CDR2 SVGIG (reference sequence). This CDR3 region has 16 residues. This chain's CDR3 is CAWSVRGGGRTDTQYF. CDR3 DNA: TGTGCCTGGAGTGTTAGAGGCGGGGGCCGCACAGATACGCAGTATTTT.

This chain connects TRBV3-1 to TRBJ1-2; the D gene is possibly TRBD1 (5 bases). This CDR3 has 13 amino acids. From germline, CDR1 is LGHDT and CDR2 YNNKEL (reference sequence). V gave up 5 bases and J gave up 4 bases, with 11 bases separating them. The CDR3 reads CASSSDQGYGYTF. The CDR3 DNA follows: TGTGCCAGCAGCTCCGACCAGGGCTATGGCTACACCTTC. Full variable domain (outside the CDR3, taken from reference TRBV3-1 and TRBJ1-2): DTAVSQTPKYLVTQMGNDKSIKCEQNLGHDTMYWYKQDSKKFLKIMFSYNNKELIINETVPNRFSPKSPDKAHLNLHINSLELGDSAVYFCASSSDQGYGYTFGSGTRLTVV.

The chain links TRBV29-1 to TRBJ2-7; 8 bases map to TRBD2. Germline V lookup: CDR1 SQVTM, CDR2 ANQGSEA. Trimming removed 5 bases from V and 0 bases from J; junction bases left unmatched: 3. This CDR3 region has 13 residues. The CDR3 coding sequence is TGCAGCGTTCGGGAGGGGGTCTCCTACGAGCAGTACTTC. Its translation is CSVREGVSYEQYF.

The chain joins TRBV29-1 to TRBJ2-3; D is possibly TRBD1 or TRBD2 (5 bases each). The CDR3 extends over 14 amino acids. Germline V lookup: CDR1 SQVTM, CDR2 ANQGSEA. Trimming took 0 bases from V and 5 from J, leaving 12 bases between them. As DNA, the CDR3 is TGCAGCGTTGAAGAAAGGCTGGGGGTAGATACGCAGTATTTT. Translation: CSVEERLGVDTQYF.

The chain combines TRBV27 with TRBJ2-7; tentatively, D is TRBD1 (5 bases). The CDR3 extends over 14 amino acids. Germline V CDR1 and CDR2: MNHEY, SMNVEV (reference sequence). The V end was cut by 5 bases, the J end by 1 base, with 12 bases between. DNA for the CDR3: TGTGCCAGCAGTCTGACAGCACTATCCTACGAGCAGTACTTC. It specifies CASSLTALSYEQYF.

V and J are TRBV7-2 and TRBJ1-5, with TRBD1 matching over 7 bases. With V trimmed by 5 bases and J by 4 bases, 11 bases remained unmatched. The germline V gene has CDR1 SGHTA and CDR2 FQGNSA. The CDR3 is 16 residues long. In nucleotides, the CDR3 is TGTGCCAGCAGCCCTCCTGCGACAGGGACTAATCAGCCCCAGCATTTT. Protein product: CASSPPATGTNQPQHF.

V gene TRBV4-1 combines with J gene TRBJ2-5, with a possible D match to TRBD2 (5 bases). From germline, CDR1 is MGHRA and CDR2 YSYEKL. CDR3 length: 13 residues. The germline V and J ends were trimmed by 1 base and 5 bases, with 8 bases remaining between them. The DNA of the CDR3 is TGCGCCAGCAGCCAAGTGAGGGTTGAGACCCAGTACTTC. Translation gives CASSQVRVETQYF.

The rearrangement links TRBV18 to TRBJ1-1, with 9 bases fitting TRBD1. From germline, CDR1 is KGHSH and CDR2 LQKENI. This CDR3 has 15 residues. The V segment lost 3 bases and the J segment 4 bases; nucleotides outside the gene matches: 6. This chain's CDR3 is CASSPSGQGSTEAFF. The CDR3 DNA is TGTGCCAGCTCACCCTCGGGACAGGGAAGCACTGAAGCTTTCTTT.

In nucleotides, the CDR3 is TGCAGCGTTGAATTCTTTAGCGGGCGGGAGACCCAGTACTTC. This sequence encodes CSVEFFSGRETQYF. The chain recombines TRBV29-1 with TRBJ2-5, with 7 bases fitting TRBD2. The CDR3 runs 14 residues. Germline-derived CDR1 and CDR2 are SQVTM and ANQGSEA. Trimming took 2 bases from V and 5 from J; bases not matched to a gene: 8. Full variable domain (rest looked up from reference TRBV29-1 and TRBJ2-5): SAVISQKPSRDICQRGTSLTIQCQVDSQVTMMFWYRQQPGQSLTLIATANQGSEATYESGFVIDKFPISRPNLTFSTLTVSNMSPEDSSIYLCSVEFFSGRETQYFGPGTRLLVL.

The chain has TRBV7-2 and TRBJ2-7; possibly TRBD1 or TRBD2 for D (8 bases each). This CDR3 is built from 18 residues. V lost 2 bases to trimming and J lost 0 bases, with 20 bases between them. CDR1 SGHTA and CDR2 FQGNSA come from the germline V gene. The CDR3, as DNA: TGTGCCAGCAGCTTACAGGGGGCGCCTAGCGGGTTCTCCTACGAGCAGTACTTC. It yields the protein CASSLQGAPSGFSYEQYF.

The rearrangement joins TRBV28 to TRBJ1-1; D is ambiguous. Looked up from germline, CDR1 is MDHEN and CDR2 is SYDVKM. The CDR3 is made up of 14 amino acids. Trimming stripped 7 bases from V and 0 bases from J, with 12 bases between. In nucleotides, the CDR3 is TGTGCCAGCACCCTGGGCACCTTGAACACTGAAGCTTTCTTT. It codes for CASTLGTLNTEAFF.

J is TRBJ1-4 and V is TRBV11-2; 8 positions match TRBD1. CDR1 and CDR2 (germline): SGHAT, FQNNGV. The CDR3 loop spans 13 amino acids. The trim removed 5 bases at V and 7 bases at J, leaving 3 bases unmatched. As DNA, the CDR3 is TGTGCCAGCAGCCAAACAGGGGGTGAAAAACTGTTTTTT. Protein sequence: CASSQTGGEKLFF.